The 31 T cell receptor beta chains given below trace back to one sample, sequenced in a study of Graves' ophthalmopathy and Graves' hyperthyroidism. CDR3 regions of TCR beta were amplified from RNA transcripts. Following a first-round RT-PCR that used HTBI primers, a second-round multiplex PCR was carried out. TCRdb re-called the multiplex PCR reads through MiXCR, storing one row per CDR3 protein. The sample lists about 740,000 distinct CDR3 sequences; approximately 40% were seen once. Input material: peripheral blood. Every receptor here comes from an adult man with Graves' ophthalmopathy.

The CDR3 nucleotides are TGTGCCAGCAGCAATAGCGGGGGGGGTCAAGAGACCCAGTACTTC. Residues: CASSNSGGGQETQYF. The gene calls are TRBV6-6 and TRBJ2-5, with TRBD2 matching 11 bases. This CDR3 has 15 residues. After removal of 6 bases from V and 2 bases from J, the junction contained 5 bases not matched to a gene. CDR1 and CDR2 (germline): MNHNY, SVGAGI (reference sequence).

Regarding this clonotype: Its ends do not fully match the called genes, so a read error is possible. CDR3 loop: CASSPRDHQETQHF. The CDR3 nucleotides read TGTGCCAGCAGCCCTAGGGACCACCAAGAGACCCAGCACTTC. The V call is TRBV7-9, the J call TRBJ2-5, with D possibly being TRBD1 or TRBD2 (5 bases each). Germline CDR1 is SEHNR and CDR2 is FQNEAQ (reference sequence). The CDR3 spans 14 residues.

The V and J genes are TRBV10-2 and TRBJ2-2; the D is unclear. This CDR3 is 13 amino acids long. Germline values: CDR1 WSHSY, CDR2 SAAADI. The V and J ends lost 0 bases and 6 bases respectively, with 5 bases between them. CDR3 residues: CASSESLPGELFF. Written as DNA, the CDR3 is TGCGCCAGCAGTGAGTCGTTGCCCGGGGAGCTGTTTTTT.

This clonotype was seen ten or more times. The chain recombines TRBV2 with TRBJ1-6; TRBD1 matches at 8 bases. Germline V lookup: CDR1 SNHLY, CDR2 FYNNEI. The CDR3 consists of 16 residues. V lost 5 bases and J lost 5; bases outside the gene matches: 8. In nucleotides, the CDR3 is TGTGCCAGCAGTTCAAGCGGACAGGGACATAATTCACCCCTCCACTTT. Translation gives CASSSSGQGHNSPLHF.

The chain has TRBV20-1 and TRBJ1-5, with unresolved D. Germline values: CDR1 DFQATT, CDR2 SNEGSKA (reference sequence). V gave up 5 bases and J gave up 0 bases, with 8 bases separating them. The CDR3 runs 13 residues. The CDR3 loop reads CSASLNSNQPQHF. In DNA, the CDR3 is TGCAGTGCTTCATTGAATAGCAATCAGCCCCAGCATTTT.

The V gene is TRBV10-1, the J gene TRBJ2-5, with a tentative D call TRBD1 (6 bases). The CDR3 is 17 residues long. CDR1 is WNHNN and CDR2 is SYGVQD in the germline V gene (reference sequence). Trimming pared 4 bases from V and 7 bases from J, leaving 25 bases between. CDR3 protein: CASSARTVPSLKTTQYF. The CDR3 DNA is TGCGCCAGCAGTGCGCGGACAGTGCCCAGCCTGAAGACGACCCAGTACTTC.

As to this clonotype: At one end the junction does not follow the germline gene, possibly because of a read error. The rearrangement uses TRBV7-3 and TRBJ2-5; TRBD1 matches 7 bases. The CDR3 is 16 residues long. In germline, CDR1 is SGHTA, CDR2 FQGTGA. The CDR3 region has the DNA TGCGCCAGCAGCCAGTCCCCGGGACAGCTAAAAGAGACCCAGTACTTC. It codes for CASSQSPGQLKETQYF.

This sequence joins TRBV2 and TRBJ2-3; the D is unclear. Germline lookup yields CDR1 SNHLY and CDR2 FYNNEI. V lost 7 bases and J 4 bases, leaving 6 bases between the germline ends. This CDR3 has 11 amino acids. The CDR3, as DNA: TGTGCCAGCATACTCGCAGATACGCAGTATTTT. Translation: CASILADTQYF.

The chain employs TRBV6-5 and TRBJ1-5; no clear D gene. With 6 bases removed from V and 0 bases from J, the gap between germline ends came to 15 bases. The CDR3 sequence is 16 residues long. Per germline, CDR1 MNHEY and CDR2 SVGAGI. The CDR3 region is CASRNKAHGSNQPQHF. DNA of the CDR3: TGTGCCAGCAGAAATAAGGCTCATGGTAGCAATCAGCCCCAGCATTTT.

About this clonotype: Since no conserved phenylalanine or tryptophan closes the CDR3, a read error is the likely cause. The CDR3 bases are TGTGCCATCAGTGAGGGGACTCCGGTGGCCACTGAAGCTTTCCTT. Translated: CAISEGTPVATEAFL. The chain has TRBV10-3 and TRBJ1-1; the D gene is possibly TRBD1 (5 bases). Looked up from germline, CDR1 is ENHRY and CDR2 is SYGVKD. The V end was cut by 2 bases, the J end by 4 bases, with 14 bases between. CDR3 size: 15 residues.

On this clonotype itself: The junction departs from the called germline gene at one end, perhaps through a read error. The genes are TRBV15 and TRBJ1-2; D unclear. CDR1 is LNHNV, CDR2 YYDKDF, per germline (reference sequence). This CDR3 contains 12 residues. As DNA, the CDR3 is TGTGCCAGCAGCCGGGCGACGAGTGGCCACACCTTC. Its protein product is CASSRATSGHTF.

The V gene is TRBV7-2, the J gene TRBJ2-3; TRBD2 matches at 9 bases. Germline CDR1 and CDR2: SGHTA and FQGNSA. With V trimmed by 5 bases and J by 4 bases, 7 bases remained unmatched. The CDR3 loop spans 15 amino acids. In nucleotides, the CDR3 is TGTGCCAGCAGCCCGGTAGCGGGAGCAGCAGATACGCAGTATTTT. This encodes CASSPVAGAADTQYF.

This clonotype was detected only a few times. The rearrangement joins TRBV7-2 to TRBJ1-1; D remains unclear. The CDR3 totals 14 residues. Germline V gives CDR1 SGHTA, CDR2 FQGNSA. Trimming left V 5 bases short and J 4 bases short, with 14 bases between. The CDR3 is CASSQAGSSTEAFF. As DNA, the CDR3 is TGTGCCAGCAGCCAAGCCGGTAGTAGCACTGAAGCTTTCTTT. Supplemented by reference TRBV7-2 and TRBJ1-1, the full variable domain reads GAGVSQSPSNKVTEKGKDVELRCDPISGHTALYWYRQSLGQGLEFLIYFQGNSAPDKSGLPSDRFSAERTGGSVSTLTIQRTQQEDSAVYLCASSQAGSSTEAFFGQGTRLTVV.

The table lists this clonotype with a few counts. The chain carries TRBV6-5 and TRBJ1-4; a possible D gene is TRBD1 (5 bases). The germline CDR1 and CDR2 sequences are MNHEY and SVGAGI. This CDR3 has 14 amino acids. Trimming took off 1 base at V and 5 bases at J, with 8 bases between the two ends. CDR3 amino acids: CASSYWAGNEKLFF. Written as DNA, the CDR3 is TGTGCCAGCAGTTACTGGGCAGGGAATGAAAAACTGTTTTTT.

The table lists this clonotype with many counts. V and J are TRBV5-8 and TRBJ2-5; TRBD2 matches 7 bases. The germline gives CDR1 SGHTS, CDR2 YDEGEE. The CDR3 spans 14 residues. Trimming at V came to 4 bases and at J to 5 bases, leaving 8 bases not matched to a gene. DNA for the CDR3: TGTGCCAGCAGCGCATCGGCGGGAGACGAGACCCAGTACTTC. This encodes CASSASAGDETQYF.

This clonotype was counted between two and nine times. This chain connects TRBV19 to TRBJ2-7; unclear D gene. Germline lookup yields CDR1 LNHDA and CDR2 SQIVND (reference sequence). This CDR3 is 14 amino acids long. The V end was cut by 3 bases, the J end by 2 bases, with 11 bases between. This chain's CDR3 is CASSIVHTPYEQYF. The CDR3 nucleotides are TGTGCCAGTAGTATCGTCCATACCCCCTACGAGCAGTACTTC.

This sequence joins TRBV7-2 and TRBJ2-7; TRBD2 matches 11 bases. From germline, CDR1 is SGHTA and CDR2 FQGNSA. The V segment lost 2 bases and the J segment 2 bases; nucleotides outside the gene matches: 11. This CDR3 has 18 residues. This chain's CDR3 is CASSLFSLGTSGPYEQYF. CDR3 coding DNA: TGTGCCAGCAGCTTATTCTCATTAGGGACTAGCGGACCCTACGAGCAGTACTTC.

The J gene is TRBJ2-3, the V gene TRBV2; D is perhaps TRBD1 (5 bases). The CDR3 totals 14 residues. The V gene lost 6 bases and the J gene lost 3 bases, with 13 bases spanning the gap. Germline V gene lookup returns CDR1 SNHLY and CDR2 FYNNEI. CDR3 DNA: TGTGCCAGCAGCCCCCCCTCAGGGACAGATACGCAGTATTTT. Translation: CASSPPSGTDTQYF.

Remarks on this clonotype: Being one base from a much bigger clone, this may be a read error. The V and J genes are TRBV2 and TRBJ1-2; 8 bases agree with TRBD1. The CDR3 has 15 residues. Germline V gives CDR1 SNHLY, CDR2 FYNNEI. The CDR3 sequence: CASSKMGQANYGYAF. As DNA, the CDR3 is TGTGCCAGCAGCAAAATGGGACAGGCTAACTATGGCTACGCCTTC.

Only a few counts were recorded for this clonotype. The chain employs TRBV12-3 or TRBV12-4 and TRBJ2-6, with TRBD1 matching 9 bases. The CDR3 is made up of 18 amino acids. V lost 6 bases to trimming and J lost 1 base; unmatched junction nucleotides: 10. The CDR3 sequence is CASRNRGRLRSGANVLTF. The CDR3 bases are TGTGCCAGCAGAAACAGGGGGCGTCTCCGATCTGGGGCCAACGTCCTGACTTTC.

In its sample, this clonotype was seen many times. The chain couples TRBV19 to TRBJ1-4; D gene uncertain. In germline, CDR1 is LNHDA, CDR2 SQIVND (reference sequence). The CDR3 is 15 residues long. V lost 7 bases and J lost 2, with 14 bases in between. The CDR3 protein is CASIPTPHTNEKLFF. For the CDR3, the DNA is TGTGCCAGTATCCCGACTCCTCACACTAATGAAAAACTGTTTTTT.

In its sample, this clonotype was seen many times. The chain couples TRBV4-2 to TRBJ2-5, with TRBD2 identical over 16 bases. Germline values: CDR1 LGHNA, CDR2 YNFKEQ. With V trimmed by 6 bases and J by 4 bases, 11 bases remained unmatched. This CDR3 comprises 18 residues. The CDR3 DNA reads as TGTGCCAGCAGTCCGAACCGCGGGACTAGCGGGAGGGTAGAGACCCAGTACTTC. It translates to CASSPNRGTSGRVETQYF.

CDR3 DNA sequence: TGCAGTGCTAGAGACCCAGGGGCTACCTACGAGCAGTACTTC. The encoded protein is CSARDPGATYEQYF. This rearrangement joins TRBV20-1 to TRBJ2-7; weak D call: TRBD1 (6 bases). The length of the CDR3 is 14 residues. Germline CDR1 reads DFQATT; CDR2 reads SNEGSKA (reference sequence). Deletions cut 0 bases from V and 2 bases from J, with 11 bases between.

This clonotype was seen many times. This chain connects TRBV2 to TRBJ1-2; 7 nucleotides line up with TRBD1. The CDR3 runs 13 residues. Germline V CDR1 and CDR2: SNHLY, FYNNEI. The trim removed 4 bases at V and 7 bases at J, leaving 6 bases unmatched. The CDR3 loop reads CASSVRDSSGYTF. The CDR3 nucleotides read TGTGCCAGCAGTGTCCGGGACAGTAGTGGCTACACCTTC. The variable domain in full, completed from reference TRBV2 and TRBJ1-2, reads EPEVTQTPSHQVTQMGQEVILRCVPISNHLYFYWYRQILGQKVEFLVSFYNNEISEKSEIFDDQFSVERPDGSNFTLKIRSTKLEDSAMYFCASSVRDSSGYTFGSGTRLTVV.

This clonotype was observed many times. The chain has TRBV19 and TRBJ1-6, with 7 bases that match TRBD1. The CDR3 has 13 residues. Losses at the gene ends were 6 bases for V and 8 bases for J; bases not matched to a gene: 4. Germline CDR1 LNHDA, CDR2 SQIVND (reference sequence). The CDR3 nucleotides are TGTGCCAGTAGCGACAGGGAGTATTCACCCCTCCACTTT. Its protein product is CASSDREYSPLHF.

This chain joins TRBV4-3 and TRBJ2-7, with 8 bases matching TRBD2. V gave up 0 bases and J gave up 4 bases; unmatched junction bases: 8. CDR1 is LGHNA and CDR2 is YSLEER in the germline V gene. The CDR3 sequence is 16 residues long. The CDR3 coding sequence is TGCGCCAGCAGCCAAGATAGTAGCGGGATCTTATACGAGCAGTACTTC. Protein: CASSQDSSGILYEQYF.

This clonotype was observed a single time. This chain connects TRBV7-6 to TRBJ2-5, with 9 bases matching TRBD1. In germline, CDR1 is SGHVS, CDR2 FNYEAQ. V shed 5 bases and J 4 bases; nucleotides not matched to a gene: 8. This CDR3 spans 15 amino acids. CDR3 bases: TGTGCCAGCAGCCCCCCGGACAGGGGCGGAGAGACCCAGTACTTC. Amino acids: CASSPPDRGGETQYF. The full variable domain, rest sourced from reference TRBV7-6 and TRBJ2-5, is GAGVSQSPRYKVTKRGQDVALRCDPISGHVSLYWYRQALGQGPEFLTYFNYEAQQDKSGLPNDRFSAERPEGSISTLTIQRTEQRDSAMYRCASSPPDRGGETQYFGPGTRLLVL.

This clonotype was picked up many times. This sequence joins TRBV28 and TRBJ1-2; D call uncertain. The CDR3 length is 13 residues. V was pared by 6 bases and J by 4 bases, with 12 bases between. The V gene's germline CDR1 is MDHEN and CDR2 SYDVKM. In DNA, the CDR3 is TGTGCCAGCAGCCCCAGGCCCCTCTATGGCTACACCTTC. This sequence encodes CASSPRPLYGYTF.

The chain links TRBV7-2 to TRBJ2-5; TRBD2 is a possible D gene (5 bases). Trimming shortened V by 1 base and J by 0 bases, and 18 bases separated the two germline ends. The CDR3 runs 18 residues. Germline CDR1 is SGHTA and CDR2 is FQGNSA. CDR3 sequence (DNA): TGTGCCAGCAGCTTAGTCGGAGTAGCGACGGCAAACCAAGAGACCCAGTACTTC. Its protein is CASSLVGVATANQETQYF. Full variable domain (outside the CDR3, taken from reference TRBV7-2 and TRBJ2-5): GAGVSQSPSNKVTEKGKDVELRCDPISGHTALYWYRQSLGQGLEFLIYFQGNSAPDKSGLPSDRFSAERTGGSVSTLTIQRTQQEDSAVYLCASSLVGVATANQETQYFGPGTRLLVL.

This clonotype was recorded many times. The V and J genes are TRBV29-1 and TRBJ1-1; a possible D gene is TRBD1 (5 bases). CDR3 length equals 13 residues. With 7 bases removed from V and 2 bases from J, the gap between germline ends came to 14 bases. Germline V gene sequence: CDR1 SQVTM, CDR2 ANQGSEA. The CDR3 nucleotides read TGCAGCGCCGGAGGGGTTCTCAACACTGAAGCTTTCTTT. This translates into CSAGGVLNTEAFF.

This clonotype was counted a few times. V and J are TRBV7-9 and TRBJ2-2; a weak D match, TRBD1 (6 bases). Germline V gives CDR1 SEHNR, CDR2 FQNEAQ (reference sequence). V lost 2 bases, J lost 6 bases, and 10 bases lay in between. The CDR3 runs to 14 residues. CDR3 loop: CASSLLSGAGELFF. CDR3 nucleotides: TGTGCCAGCAGCTTATTATCAGGGGCCGGGGAGCTGTTTTTT.